Listed here are 5 T cell receptor beta chains from one sample, sequenced in a study of tumor-infiltrating lymphocytes in localized non-small cell lung cancer. Clones were read by immunoSEQ multiplex PCR, and TCRdb kept only the in-frame ones, dropping some. The table lists approximately 14,000 clones, 68% of them singletons. Sequencing was done on a sample of uninvolved lung tissue not adjacent to the tumor. The receptors here all came from a human donor with non-small cell lung cancer.

CDR3 sequence: CASSYSDRVGGYTF. CDR3 nucleotide sequence: TGTGCCAGCAGTTACTCGGACAGGGTGGGTGGCTACACCTTC. The rearrangement links TRBV6-5 to TRBJ1-2; 8 nucleotides agree with TRBD1. CDR3 length: 14 amino acids. Germline CDR1 reads MNHEY; CDR2 reads SVGAGI. Trimming removed 0 bases from V and 7 bases from J; junction bases left unmatched: 4.

The chain carries TRBV15 and TRBJ1-1; no clear D. CDR1 is LNHNV, CDR2 YYDKDF, per germline (reference sequence). CDR3 length: 15 residues. Trimming removed 5 bases from V and 1 base from J, with 14 bases in between. The chain's CDR3 is CATSRDPRGNTEAFF. The CDR3 DNA is TGTGCCACCAGCCGCGACCCCCGGGGGAACACTGAAGCTTTCTTT.

In this sample, this clone is medium-sized (0.01 to 0.1%). The CDR3, as DNA: TGTGCCAGCAAGTTCCCGGACGGTTATCAGCCCCAGCATTTT. Translation: CASKFPDGYQPQHF. V usage is TRBV28 and J usage is TRBJ1-5; D not certain. The CDR3 is made up of 14 amino acids. The V end was cut by 7 bases, the J end by 5 bases, with 15 bases between. Germline loops: CDR1 MDHEN, CDR2 SYDVKM.

The CDR3 DNA sequence: TGTGCCAGCAGCAAAGGTGTAGGGGGTAAGGAGCAGTACGTC. Translation gives CASSKGVGGKEQYV. This chain links TRBV21-1 with TRBJ2-7; TRBD1 is taken as the D call from the table, unchecked against the DNA. TRBV21-1 is a listed pseudogene. The CDR3 is made up of 14 amino acids.

This clone was picked up a small number of times. V gene TRBV5-1 combines with J gene TRBJ2-2; 8 bases fit TRBD1. Germline-derived CDR1 and CDR2 are SGHRS and YFSETQ. After removal of 3 bases from V and 7 bases from J, the junction contained 8 bases not matched to a gene. The CDR3 is 15 amino acids. CDR3: CASSSGTGASGELFF. In DNA form, the CDR3 reads TGCGCCAGCAGCTCCGGGACAGGCGCAAGCGGGGAGCTGTTTTTT.